The next 32 T cell receptor beta chains were all read from a single sample in a study of shared clonotypes between healthy human individuals. Assay: immunoSEQ multiplex PCR; the TCRdb copy retains only in-frame clones and omits some. The table has under 2,000,000 clones, about 95% seen once. Naive CD8 populations comprised CD45RO-negative cells positively selected for CCR7, excluding terminally differentiated effector memory CD45RA+ cells. Sequences were obtained from naive CD8+ T cells sorted from blood. All receptors derive from a man between 18 and 29 years old in good health.

About this clone: Within the sample, other DNA sequences also encode this same CDR3. V usage is TRBV6-5 and J usage is TRBJ2-2; D unclear. The CDR3 covers 13 residues. V was pared by 0 bases and J by 7 bases, with 6 bases between. The germline gives CDR1 MNHEY, CDR2 SVGAGI. Here the CDR3 DNA reads TGTGCCAGCAGTTACTCCGGTGTCGGGGAGCTGTTTTTT. Translated, it gives CASSYSGVGELFF.

This chain joins TRBV27 and TRBJ2-3; 12 nucleotides line up with TRBD2. This CDR3 contains 15 residues. Germline values: CDR1 MNHEY, CDR2 SMNVEV (reference sequence). V was clipped by 7 bases and J by 6 bases; unmatched bases: 8. The CDR3 bases are TGTGCCAGCACCGGACTAGCGGGGCTCCGGGATACGCAGTATTTT. It translates to CASTGLAGLRDTQYF.

This clone was seen just once. The chain uses TRBV6-6 and TRBJ2-7, with 8 bases identical to TRBD1. The CDR3 has 15 amino acids. Per the germline V gene, CDR1 is MNHNY and CDR2 is SVGAGI (reference sequence). With 6 bases clipped from V and 2 bases from J, the junction kept 9 bases outside the gene matches. The DNA for the CDR3 is TGTGCCAGCAGCGGACAGGGCGATCCCACCTACGAGCAGTACTTC. Its translation is CASSGQGDPTYEQYF.

This clone has a single count. V and J are TRBV4-1 and TRBJ1-6; 9 nucleotides line up with TRBD1. This CDR3 comprises 18 residues. Unmatched junction bases numbered 21, after V lost 4 bases and J lost 14 bases. Germline loops: CDR1 MGHRA, CDR2 YSYEKL. The CDR3 loop is CASSPVPGQGWNRPSLHF. The CDR3, as DNA: TGCGCCAGCAGCCCCGTCCCGGGACAGGGATGGAATAGACCCTCCCTCCACTTT.

V and J are TRBV4-3 and TRBJ2-1; tentatively, D is TRBD1 or TRBD2 (5 bases each). The germline V gene encodes CDR1 LGHNA and CDR2 YSLEER. The CDR3 is 14 amino acids. The V end was cut by 4 bases, the J end by 4 bases, with 11 bases between. The CDR3: CASSRWGPYNEQFF. DNA for the CDR3: TGCGCCAGCAGCCGGTGGGGACCTTACAATGAGCAGTTCTTC.

The chain joins TRBV28 to TRBJ2-7; D could derive from TRBD1 or TRBD2 (5 bases each). V was shortened by 3 bases and J by 0 bases, with 12 bases between the two germline ends. The CDR3 is 15 amino acids. The V gene's germline CDR1 is MDHEN and CDR2 SYDVKM. CDR3 loop: CASSFRDGYSYEQYF. CDR3 DNA: TGTGCCAGCAGTTTCCGGGACGGGTACTCCTACGAGCAGTACTTC.

V and J are TRBV6-6 and TRBJ2-2, with D uncertain. V was cut by 4 bases and J by 5 bases, with 8 bases left in between. Germline loops: CDR1 MNHNY, CDR2 SVGAGI (reference sequence). CDR3 length: 13 residues. CDR3 DNA: TGTGCCAGCAGTTTCTCGGAAACCGGGGAGCTGTTTTTT. This sequence encodes CASSFSETGELFF.

The CDR3 DNA follows: TGCGCCAGCAGCTTGTCATCCGGGGAAGAGGAGTGGACTAATGAAAAACTGTTTTTT. This gives the protein CASSLSSGEEEWTNEKLFF. The chain carries TRBV5-1 and TRBJ1-4; D unresolved. V dropped 1 base and J dropped 2 bases, with 21 bases sitting between them. The germline V gene encodes CDR1 SGHRS and CDR2 YFSETQ. This CDR3 is built from 19 residues.

V and J are TRBV9 and TRBJ2-7; D call uncertain. The CDR3 sequence is 13 residues long. Trimming cost V 3 bases and J 7 bases, with 14 bases left between them. Germline V lookup: CDR1 SGDLS, CDR2 YYNGEE. In DNA, the CDR3 is TGTGCCAGCAGCGGTTCAGACGCCGGGGAGCAGTACTTC. Its translation: CASSGSDAGEQYF.

CDR3 protein: CASSLSRGQVISYGYTF. The DNA for the CDR3 is TGTGCCAGCAGTTTATCTCGGGGGCAAGTTATTTCGTATGGCTACACCTTC. The chain uses TRBV27 and TRBJ1-2, with D maybe TRBD1 (6 bases). The ends were cut back, 0 bases at V and 5 bases at J, with 19 bases in the middle. Germline assignment: CDR1 MNHEY and CDR2 SMNVEV (reference sequence). This CDR3 is built from 17 residues.

The rearrangement uses TRBV5-5 and TRBJ2-7; possibly TRBD1 for D (6 bases). Germline values: CDR1 SGHKS, CDR2 YYEKEE (reference sequence). Trimming took 3 bases from V and 5 from J, leaving 15 bases between them. The CDR3 extends over 14 amino acids. The DNA for the CDR3 is TGTGCCAGCAGCTGGGTGTTTGGGGGCGACGAGCAGTACTTC. Residues: CASSWVFGGDEQYF.

The chain links TRBV30 to TRBJ2-5; 11 nucleotides agree with TRBD2. The trim removed 6 bases at V and 5 bases at J, leaving 8 bases unmatched. CDR1 is GTSNPN, CDR2 SVGIG, per germline (reference sequence). This CDR3 is built from 14 residues. This chain's CDR3 is CACSGGADWETQYF. CDR3 bases: TGTGCCTGTAGCGGGGGGGCCGACTGGGAGACCCAGTACTTC.

This clone was detected only once. CDR3 bases: TGCGCCAGCAGCTTGAATGGGCACAATGAGCAGTTCTTC. Its protein product is CASSLNGHNEQFF. The V call is TRBV5-1, the J call TRBJ2-1; D unclear. Germline assignment: CDR1 SGHRS and CDR2 YFSETQ. Trimming removed 1 base from V and 5 bases from J, with 7 bases in between. This CDR3 has 13 residues.

This clone occurred once. V usage is TRBV30 and J usage is TRBJ1-1; possibly TRBD1 for D (5 bases). The V end was cut by 2 bases, the J end by 10 bases, with 20 bases between. The CDR3 sequence is 14 residues long. Germline CDR1 is GTSNPN and CDR2 is SVGIG (reference sequence). The CDR3 sequence: CAWSPTWGPAGAFF. CDR3 bases: TGTGCCTGGAGTCCGACGTGGGGCCCGGCTGGAGCTTTCTTT.

This rearrangement joins TRBV6-1 to TRBJ2-7; D remains ambiguous. The length of the CDR3 is 11 residues. The ends were cut back, 8 bases at V and 3 bases at J, with 8 bases in the middle. CDR1 and CDR2 (germline): MNHNS, SASEGT. The CDR3 sequence: CASLGLYEQYF. As DNA, the CDR3 is TGTGCCAGCCTAGGTCTCTACGAGCAGTACTTC.

This chain connects TRBV6-5 to TRBJ2-1; weak D call: TRBD1 (5 bases). CDR1 is MNHEY and CDR2 is SVGAGI in the germline V gene. Trimming left V 2 bases short and J 8 bases short, with 13 bases between. This CDR3 spans 14 amino acids. The chain's CDR3 is CASSYGQGIDEQFF. The CDR3 region has the DNA TGTGCCAGCAGTTACGGGCAGGGTATTGATGAGCAGTTCTTC.

Notes on this clone: Different DNA sequences within this sample yield the same CDR3. The V call is TRBV5-6, the J call TRBJ2-7, with 11 positions matching TRBD1. V dropped 2 bases and J dropped 3; count of bases not matched to a gene: 4. Germline V CDR1 and CDR2: SGHDT, YYEEEE. This CDR3 has 15 residues. The CDR3: CASSFGTGGFYEQYF. The CDR3 DNA reads as TGTGCCAGCAGCTTCGGGACAGGGGGGTTCTACGAGCAGTACTTC. Together with reference TRBV5-6 and TRBJ2-7, the CDR3 gives the full variable domain: DAGVTQSPTHLIKTRGQQVTLRCSPKSGHDTVSWYQQALGQGPQFIFQYYEEEERQRGNFPDRFSGHQFPNYSSELNVNALLLGDSALYLCASSFGTGGFYEQYFGPGTRLTVT.

This chain connects TRBV2 to TRBJ2-7; D not resolved. The germline V and J ends were trimmed by 7 bases and 0 bases, with 10 bases remaining between them. CDR3 length equals 13 residues. CDR1 is SNHLY, CDR2 FYNNEI, per germline. The CDR3 nucleotides are TGTGCCAGCATCGTGCTAAGCTCCTACGAGCAGTACTTC. It encodes CASIVLSSYEQYF.

The chain combines TRBV4-1 with TRBJ2-1; 9 bases agree with TRBD1. V lost 4 bases and J lost 7; bases outside the gene matches: 5. This CDR3 is built from 14 residues. Germline CDR1 and CDR2: MGHRA and YSYEKL. CDR3 sequence reads: CASSPRDRENEQFF. CDR3 sequence (DNA): TGCGCCAGCAGCCCCCGGGACAGGGAAAATGAGCAGTTCTTC.

Here the CDR3 DNA reads TGTGCCAGCAGCCCCCCATGGGGGGGAGGACAACCCAACGAGCAGTACTTC. Encoded protein: CASSPPWGGGQPNEQYF. The chain uses TRBV5-6 and TRBJ2-7, with TRBD2 identical over 7 bases. The CDR3 has 17 residues. With 4 bases clipped from V and 5 bases from J, the junction kept 18 bases outside the gene matches. The germline V gene encodes CDR1 SGHDT and CDR2 YYEEEE. Drawing the rest from reference TRBV5-6 and TRBJ2-7, the complete variable domain is DAGVTQSPTHLIKTRGQQVTLRCSPKSGHDTVSWYQQALGQGPQFIFQYYEEEERQRGNFPDRFSGHQFPNYSSELNVNALLLGDSALYLCASSPPWGGGQPNEQYFGPGTRLTVT.

Remarks on this clone: This specimen includes other DNA sequences encoding the same CDR3. The chain joins TRBV6-5 to TRBJ1-1; possibly TRBD1 for D (5 bases). CDR3 length: 14 residues. Germline loops: CDR1 MNHEY, CDR2 SVGAGI. Between the trimmed V and J ends, which lost 0 bases and 5 bases, there was a span of 10 bases. The CDR3 is CASSYSRGGTEAFF. Here the CDR3 DNA reads TGTGCCAGCAGTTACTCCCGGGGGGGAACTGAAGCTTTCTTT.

The rearrangement uses TRBV6-5 and TRBJ1-1; possible D gene TRBD1, 5 bases. V lost 2 bases and J 4 bases, leaving 11 bases between the germline ends. CDR1 is MNHEY and CDR2 is SVGAGI in the germline V gene. CDR3 size: 14 residues. The CDR3 bases are TGTGCCAGCAGTTACCAGGGTATCGGCACTGAAGCTTTCTTT. It translates to CASSYQGIGTEAFF.

To note about this clone: The junction differs from germline at one of its ends, possibly a read error. The chain recombines TRBV7-7 with TRBJ2-1; TRBD2 is a possible D gene (5 bases). Germline assignment: CDR1 SSHAT and CDR2 FNYEAQ (reference sequence). CDR3 size: 16 residues. The CDR3 DNA reads as TGTGCTAGCAGCCCAGAAGGAGGAAGCTCCTACAATGAGCAGTTCTTC. It specifies CASSPEGGSSYNEQFF.

As regards this clone: The sample carries other DNA sequences with the same CDR3. The chain is built from TRBV6-6 and TRBJ1-1; D is perhaps TRBD1 (5 bases). CDR1 is MNHNY and CDR2 is SVGAGI in the germline V gene (reference sequence). CDR3 length equals 13 residues. V shed 2 bases and J shed 5 bases, with 9 bases lying between them. The chain's CDR3 is CASSYGGGTEAFF. CDR3 DNA: TGTGCCAGCAGTTACGGGGGTGGGACTGAAGCTTTCTTT.

CDR3 protein: CSVKSIFSYNEQFF. DNA for the CDR3: TGCAGCGTTAAGAGCATTTTCTCCTACAATGAGCAGTTCTTC. The chain has TRBV29-1 and TRBJ2-1; no definite D call. This CDR3 spans 14 amino acids. The V end lost 5 bases, the J end lost 0 bases, and 11 bases lay between the germline ends. The germline gives CDR1 SQVTM, CDR2 ANQGSEA.

The chain recombines TRBV27 with TRBJ2-2; 12 nucleotides agree with TRBD1. This CDR3 has 17 residues. V shed 3 bases and J 6 bases; nucleotides not matched to a gene: 8. Germline V gives CDR1 MNHEY, CDR2 SMNVEV (reference sequence). CDR3 sequence reads: CASSFGSGTGGSGELFF. CDR3 bases: TGTGCCAGCAGTTTTGGTTCCGGGACAGGGGGCTCCGGGGAGCTGTTTTTT.

The CDR3 DNA follows: TGTGCCAGCAGTGAAGCAGGCCAGTCCCACGAGCAGTACTTC. Encoded protein: CASSEAGQSHEQYF. The chain has TRBV2 and TRBJ2-7, with no clear D. CDR3 length: 14 residues. V was trimmed by 0 bases and J by 5 bases, leaving 11 bases between them. The germline V gene has CDR1 SNHLY and CDR2 FYNNEI. The variable domain in full, completed from reference TRBV2 and TRBJ2-7, reads EPEVTQTPSHQVTQMGQEVILRCVPISNHLYFYWYRQILGQKVEFLVSFYNNEISEKSEIFDDQFSVERPDGSNFTLKIRSTKLEDSAMYFCASSEAGQSHEQYFGPGTRLTVT.

The table lists this clone with a count of one. J is TRBJ2-1 and V is TRBV25-1, with a possible D match to TRBD2 (5 bases). Germline V gene sequence: CDR1 MGHDK, CDR2 SYGVNS. Trimming stripped 6 bases from V and 9 bases from J, with 9 bases between. This CDR3 region has 11 residues. DNA of the CDR3: TGTGCCAGCAGCGGAGGAGGTGAGCAGTTCTTC. It specifies CASSGGGEQFF.

CDR3 protein: CASSRDWDEQFF. The CDR3 coding sequence is TGCGCCAGCAGTCGCGATTGGGATGAGCAGTTCTTC. The chain couples TRBV5-1 to TRBJ2-1; D remains ambiguous. The CDR3 is 12 amino acids. The V end lost 5 bases, the J end lost 8 bases, and 11 bases lay between the germline ends. Germline values: CDR1 SGHRS, CDR2 YFSETQ.

The CDR3 region is CASSVVGTGPATNEKLFF. As DNA, the CDR3 is TGTGCCAGCAGCGTAGTTGGGACAGGGCCCGCAACTAATGAAAAACTGTTTTTT. The chain is built from TRBV9 and TRBJ1-4; TRBD1 matches at 9 bases. The CDR3 length is 18 residues. The germline V gene encodes CDR1 SGDLS and CDR2 YYNGEE. Trimming at V came to 0 bases and at J to 0 bases, leaving 6 bases not matched to a gene.

J is TRBJ2-5 and V is TRBV6-1; TRBD1 is a possible D gene (6 bases). Per the germline V gene, CDR1 is MNHNS and CDR2 is SASEGT. The CDR3 extends over 14 amino acids. The V gene lost 6 bases and the J gene lost 5 bases, with 16 bases spanning the gap. The CDR3: CASREYPQGETQYF. The DNA for the CDR3 is TGTGCCAGCAGGGAATACCCACAGGGCGAGACCCAGTACTTC.

This chain links TRBV29-1 with TRBJ2-5; no definite D call. V was shortened by 6 bases and J by 9 bases, with 20 bases between the two germline ends. Germline loops: CDR1 SQVTM, CDR2 ANQGSEA. The CDR3 contains 13 residues. The CDR3 DNA is TGCAGCGTCTTACCCCCGCCCGAGGAAGCCCAGTACTTC. Residues: CSVLPPPEEAQYF.